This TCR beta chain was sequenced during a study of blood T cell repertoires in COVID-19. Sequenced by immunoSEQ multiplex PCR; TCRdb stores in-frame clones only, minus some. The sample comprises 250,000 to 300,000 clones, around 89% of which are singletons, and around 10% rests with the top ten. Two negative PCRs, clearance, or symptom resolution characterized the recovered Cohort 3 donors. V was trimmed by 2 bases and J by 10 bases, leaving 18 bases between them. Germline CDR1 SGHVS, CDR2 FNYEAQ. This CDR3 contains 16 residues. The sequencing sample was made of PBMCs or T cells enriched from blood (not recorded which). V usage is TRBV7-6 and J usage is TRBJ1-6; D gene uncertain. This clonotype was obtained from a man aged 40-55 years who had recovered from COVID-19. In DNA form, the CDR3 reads TGTGCCAGCAGCTTACAATCACGGGGTAAACTCTCACCCCTCCACTTT. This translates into CASSLQSRGKLSPLHF.